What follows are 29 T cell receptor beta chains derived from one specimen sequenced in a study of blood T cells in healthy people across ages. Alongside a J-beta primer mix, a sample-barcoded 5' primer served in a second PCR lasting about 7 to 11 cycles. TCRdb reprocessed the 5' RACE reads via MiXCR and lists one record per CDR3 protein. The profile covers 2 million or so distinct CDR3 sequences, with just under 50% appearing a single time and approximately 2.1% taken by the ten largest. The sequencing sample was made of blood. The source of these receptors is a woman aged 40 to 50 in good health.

The CDR3, as DNA: TGTGCCAGCAGCCTCGGGGGGGTTCGCAGAACTGAAGCTTTCTTT. Translation: CASSLGGVRRTEAFF. The chain combines TRBV28 with TRBJ1-1; the D gene is possibly TRBD1 (5 bases). The V gene's germline CDR1 is MDHEN and CDR2 SYDVKM. V lost 6 bases to trimming and J lost 5 bases, with 19 bases between them. This CDR3 is built from 15 residues.

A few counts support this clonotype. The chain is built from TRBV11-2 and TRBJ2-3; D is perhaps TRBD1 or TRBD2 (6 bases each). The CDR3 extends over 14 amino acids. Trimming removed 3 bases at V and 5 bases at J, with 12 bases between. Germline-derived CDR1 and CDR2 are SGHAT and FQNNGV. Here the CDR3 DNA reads TGTGCCAGCAGCTTGAATAAGGGGGGAGATACGCAGTATTTT. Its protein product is CASSLNKGGDTQYF. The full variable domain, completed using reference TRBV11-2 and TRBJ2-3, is EAGVAQSPRYKIIEKRQSVAFWCNPISGHATLYWYQQILGQGPKLLIQFQNNGVVDDSQLPKDRFSAERLKGVDSTLKIQPAKLEDSAVYLCASSLNKGGDTQYFGPGTRLTVL.

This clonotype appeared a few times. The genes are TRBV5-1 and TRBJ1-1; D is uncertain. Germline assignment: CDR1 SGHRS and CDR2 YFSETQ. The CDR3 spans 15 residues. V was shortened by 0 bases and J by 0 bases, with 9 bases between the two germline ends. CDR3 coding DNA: TGCGCCAGCAGCTTGGACTCAGACATGAACACTGAAGCTTTCTTT. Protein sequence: CASSLDSDMNTEAFF.

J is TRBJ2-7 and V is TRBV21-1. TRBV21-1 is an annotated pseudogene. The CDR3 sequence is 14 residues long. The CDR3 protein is CASLEGETLYEQYF. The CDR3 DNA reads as TGTGCCAGTCTCGAAGGGGAGACTCTCTACGAGCAGTACTTC.

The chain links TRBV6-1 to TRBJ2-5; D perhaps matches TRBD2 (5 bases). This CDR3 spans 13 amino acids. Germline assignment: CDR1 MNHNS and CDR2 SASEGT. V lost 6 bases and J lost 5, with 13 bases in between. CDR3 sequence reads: CASRTIHRETQYF. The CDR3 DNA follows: TGTGCCAGCAGGACTATTCATAGGGAGACCCAGTACTTC.

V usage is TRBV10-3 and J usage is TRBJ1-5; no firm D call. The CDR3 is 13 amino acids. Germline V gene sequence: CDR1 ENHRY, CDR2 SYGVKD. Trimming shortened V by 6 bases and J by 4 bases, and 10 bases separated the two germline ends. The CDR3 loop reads CAIRDDPNQPQHF. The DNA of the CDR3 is TGTGCCATCAGGGACGACCCAAATCAGCCCCAGCATTTT.

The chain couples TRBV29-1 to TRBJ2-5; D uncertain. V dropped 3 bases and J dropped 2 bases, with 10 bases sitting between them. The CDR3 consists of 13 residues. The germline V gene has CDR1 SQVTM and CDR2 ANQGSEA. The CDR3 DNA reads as TGCAGCGTTGAGGGAAGGGTACAAGAGACCCAGTACTTC. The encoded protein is CSVEGRVQETQYF.

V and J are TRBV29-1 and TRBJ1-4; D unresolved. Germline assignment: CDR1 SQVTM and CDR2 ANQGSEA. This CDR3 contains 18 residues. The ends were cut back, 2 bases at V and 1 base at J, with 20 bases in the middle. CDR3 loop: CSVERGRSRYVTNEKLFF. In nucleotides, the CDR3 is TGCAGCGTTGAAAGAGGCCGGAGCAGATACGTAACTAATGAAAAACTGTTTTTT.

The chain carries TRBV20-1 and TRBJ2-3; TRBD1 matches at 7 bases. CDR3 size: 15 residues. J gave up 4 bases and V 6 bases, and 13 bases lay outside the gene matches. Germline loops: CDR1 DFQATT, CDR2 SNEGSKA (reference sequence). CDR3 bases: TGCAGTGCCCCTTTCCCGACAGGGCGCTCAGATACGCAGTATTTT. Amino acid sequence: CSAPFPTGRSDTQYF.

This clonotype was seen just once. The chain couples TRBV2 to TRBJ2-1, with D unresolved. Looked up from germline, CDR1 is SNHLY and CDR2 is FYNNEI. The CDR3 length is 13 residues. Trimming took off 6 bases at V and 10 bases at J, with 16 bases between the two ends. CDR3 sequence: CASRPAQDREQFF. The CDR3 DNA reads TGTGCCAGCAGGCCTGCCCAGGACCGGGAGCAGTTCTTC. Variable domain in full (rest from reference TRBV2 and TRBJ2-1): EPEVTQTPSHQVTQMGQEVILRCVPISNHLYFYWYRQILGQKVEFLVSFYNNEISEKSEIFDDQFSVERPDGSNFTLKIRSTKLEDSAMYFCASRPAQDREQFFGPGTRLTVL.

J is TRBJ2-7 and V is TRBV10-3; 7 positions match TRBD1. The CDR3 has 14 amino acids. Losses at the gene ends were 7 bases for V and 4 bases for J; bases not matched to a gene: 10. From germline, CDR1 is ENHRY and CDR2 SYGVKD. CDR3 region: CAITDRRGGYEQYF. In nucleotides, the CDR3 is TGTGCCATCACGGACAGGCGCGGAGGATACGAGCAGTACTTC.

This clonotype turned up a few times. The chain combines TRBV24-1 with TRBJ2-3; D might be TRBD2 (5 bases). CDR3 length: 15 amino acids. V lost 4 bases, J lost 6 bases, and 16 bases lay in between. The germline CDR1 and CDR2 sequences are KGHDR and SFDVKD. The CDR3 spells CATSDPDYYGDTQYF. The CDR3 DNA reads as TGTGCCACCAGTGACCCAGACTATTACGGGGATACGCAGTATTTT.

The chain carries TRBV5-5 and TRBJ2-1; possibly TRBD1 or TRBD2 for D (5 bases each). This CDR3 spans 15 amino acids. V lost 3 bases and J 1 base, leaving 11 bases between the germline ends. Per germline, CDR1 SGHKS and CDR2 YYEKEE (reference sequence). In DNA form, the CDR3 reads TGTGCCAGCAGCTCCGGGACGATATCCTACAATGAGCAGTTCTTC. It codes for CASSSGTISYNEQFF. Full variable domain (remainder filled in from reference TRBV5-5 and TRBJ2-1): DAGVTQSPTHLIKTRGQQVTLRCSPISGHKSVSWYQQVLGQGPQFIFQYYEKEERGRGNFPDRFSARQFPNYSSELNVNALLLGDSALYLCASSSGTISYNEQFFGPGTRLTVL.

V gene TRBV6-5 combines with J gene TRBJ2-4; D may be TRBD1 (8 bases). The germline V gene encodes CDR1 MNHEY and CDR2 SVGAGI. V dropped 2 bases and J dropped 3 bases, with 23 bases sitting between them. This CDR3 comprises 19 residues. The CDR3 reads CASSYDEGRTGGGKNIQYF. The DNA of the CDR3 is TGTGCCAGCAGTTACGATGAGGGCCGAACAGGGGGGGGCAAAAACATTCAGTACTTC.

The CDR3 nucleotides read TGTGCCAGCAGAGTACATGGGGTGGGGAGCACTGAAGCTTTCTTT. Protein: CASRVHGVGSTEAFF. The rearrangement links TRBV2 to TRBJ1-1, with D unclear. V lost 6 bases and J 4 bases, leaving 18 bases between the germline ends. The CDR3 is made up of 15 amino acids. CDR1 is SNHLY and CDR2 is FYNNEI in the germline V gene.

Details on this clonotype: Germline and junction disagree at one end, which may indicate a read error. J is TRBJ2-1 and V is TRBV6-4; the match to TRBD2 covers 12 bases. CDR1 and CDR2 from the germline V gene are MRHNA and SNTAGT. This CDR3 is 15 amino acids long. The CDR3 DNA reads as TGTGCCAGCAGCCGACTAGCGGGGGATTACAATGGGCAGTTCTTC. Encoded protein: CASSRLAGDYNGQFF.

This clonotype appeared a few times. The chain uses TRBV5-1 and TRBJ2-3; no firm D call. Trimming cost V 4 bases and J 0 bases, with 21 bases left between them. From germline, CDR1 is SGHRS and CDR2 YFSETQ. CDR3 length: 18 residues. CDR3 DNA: TGCGCCAGCAGCCTCAATCCTGCAGGAGCCACTAGCACAGATACGCAGTATTTT. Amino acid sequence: CASSLNPAGATSTDTQYF.

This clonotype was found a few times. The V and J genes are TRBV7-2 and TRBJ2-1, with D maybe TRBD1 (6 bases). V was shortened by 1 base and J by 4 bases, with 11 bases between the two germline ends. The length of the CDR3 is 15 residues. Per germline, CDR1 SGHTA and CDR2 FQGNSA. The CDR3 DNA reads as TGTGCCAGCAGCTTAGGCAGGGGCCGTTACAATGAGCAGTTCTTC. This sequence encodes CASSLGRGRYNEQFF. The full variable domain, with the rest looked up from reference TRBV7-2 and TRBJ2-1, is GAGVSQSPSNKVTEKGKDVELRCDPISGHTALYWYRQSLGQGLEFLIYFQGNSAPDKSGLPSDRFSAERTGGSVSTLTIQRTQQEDSAVYLCASSLGRGRYNEQFFGPGTRLTVL.

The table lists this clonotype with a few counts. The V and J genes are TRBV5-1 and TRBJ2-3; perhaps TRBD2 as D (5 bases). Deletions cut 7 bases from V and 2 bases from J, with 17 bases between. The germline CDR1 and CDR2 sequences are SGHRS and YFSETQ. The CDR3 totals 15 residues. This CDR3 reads CASRTYVQNTDTQYF. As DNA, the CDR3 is TGCGCCAGCCGGACTTATGTACAGAACACAGATACGCAGTATTTT.

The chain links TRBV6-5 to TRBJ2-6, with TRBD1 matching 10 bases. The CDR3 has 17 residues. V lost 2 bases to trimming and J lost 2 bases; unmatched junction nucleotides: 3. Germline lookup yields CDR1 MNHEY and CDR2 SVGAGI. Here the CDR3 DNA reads TGTGCCAGCAGTTACGGGACAGGGGACACTGGGGCCAACGTCCTGACTTTC. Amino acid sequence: CASSYGTGDTGANVLTF.

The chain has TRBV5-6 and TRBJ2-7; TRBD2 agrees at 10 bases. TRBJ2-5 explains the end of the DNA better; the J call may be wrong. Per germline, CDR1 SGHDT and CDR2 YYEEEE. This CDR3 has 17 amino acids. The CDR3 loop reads CASSWYGLAEEKETQYF. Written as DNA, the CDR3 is TGTGCCAGCAGCTGGTATGGACTAGCGGAAGAAAAAGAGACCCAGTACTTC.

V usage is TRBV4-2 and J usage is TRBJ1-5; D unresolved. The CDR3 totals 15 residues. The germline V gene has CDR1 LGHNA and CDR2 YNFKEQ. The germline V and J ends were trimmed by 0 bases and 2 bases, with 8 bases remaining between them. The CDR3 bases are TGTGCCAGCAGCCAAGATAGGATGGGCAATCAGCCCCAGCATTTT. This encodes CASSQDRMGNQPQHF.

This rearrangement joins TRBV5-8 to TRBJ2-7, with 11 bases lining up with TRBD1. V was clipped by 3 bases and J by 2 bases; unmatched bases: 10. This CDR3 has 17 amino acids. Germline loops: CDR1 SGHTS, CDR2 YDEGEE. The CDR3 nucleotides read TGTGCCAGCAGCTCCGGGACAGGGGGTCCAAGGCCCTACGAGCAGTACTTC. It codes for CASSSGTGGPRPYEQYF. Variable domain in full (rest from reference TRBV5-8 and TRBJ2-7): EAGVTQSPTHLIKTRGQQATLRCSPISGHTSVYWYQQALGLGLQFLLWYDEGEERNRGNFPPRFSGRQFPNYSSELNVNALELEDSALYLCASSSGTGGPRPYEQYFGPGTRLTVT.

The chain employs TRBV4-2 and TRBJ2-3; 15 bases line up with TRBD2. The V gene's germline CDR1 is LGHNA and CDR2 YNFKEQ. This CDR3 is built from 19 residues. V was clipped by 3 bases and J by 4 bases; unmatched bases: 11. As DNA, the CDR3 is TGTGCCAGCAGCCAGAGGACTAGCGGGGGGGCCCGATATCCAGATACGCAGTATTTT. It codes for CASSQRTSGGARYPDTQYF.

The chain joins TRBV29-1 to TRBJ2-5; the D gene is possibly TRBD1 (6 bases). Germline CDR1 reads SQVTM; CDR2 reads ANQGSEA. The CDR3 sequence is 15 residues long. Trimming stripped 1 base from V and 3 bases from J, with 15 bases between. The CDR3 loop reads CSVEVGQTSKETQYF. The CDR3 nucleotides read TGCAGCGTTGAAGTTGGACAGACTTCGAAAGAGACCCAGTACTTC.

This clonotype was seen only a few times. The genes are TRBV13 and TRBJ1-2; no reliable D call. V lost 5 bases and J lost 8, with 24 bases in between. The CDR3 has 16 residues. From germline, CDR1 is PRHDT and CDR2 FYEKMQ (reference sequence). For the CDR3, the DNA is TGTGCCAGCAGCCCCCCCCCTATACTAGAGCCGGGGGGCTACACCTTC. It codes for CASSPPPILEPGGYTF.

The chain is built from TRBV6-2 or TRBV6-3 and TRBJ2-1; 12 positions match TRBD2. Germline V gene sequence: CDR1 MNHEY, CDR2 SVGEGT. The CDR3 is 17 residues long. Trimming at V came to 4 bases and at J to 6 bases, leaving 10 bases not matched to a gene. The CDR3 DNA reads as TGTGCCAGCAGTTCCGCTAGCGGGGGGGCATTCATCAATGAGCAGTTCTTC. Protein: CASSSASGGAFINEQFF.

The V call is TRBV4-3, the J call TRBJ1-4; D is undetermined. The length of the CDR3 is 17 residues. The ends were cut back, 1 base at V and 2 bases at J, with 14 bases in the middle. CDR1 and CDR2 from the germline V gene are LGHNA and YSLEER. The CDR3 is CASSQGTSRNTNEKLFF. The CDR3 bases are TGCGCCAGCAGCCAAGGGACTAGTAGGAACACTAATGAAAAACTGTTTTTT.

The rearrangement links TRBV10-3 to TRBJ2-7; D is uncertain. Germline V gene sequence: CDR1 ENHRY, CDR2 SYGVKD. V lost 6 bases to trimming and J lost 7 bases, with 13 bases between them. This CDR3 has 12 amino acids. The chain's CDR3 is CAISAIGDEQYF. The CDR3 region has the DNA TGTGCCATCAGCGCCATTGGGGATGAGCAGTACTTC.